What follows are 14 T cell receptor beta chains derived from one specimen sequenced in a study of cytomegalovirus exposure and HLA in healthy donors. PCR employed 60 Vbeta and 13 Jbeta primers. Measured with immunoSEQ multiplex PCR; TCRdb has only the in-frame clones, and not every one. The repertoire includes 180,000 or so clones, roughly 80% of them detected once, and about 1.6% sits in the top ten. Sequences were obtained from PBMCs. These receptors came from a man aged 40-49 years in good health and CMV-seronegative.

The chain uses TRBV12-5 and TRBJ2-5; the match to TRBD1 covers 7 bases. This CDR3 spans 16 amino acids. The germline gives CDR1 LGHNT, CDR2 FRNRAP. With V trimmed by 1 base and J by 2 bases, 7 bases remained unmatched. The CDR3 DNA reads as TGTGCTAGTGGTTTGGCCGTGGACAGGCTGCAAGAGACCCAGTACTTC. Protein: CASGLAVDRLQETQYF.

This clone was observed a few times. CDR3: CASSLDRETQYF. Here the CDR3 DNA reads TGTGCCAGCAGCTTGGATCGAGAGACCCAGTACTTC. This chain uses TRBV5-4 with TRBJ2-5; D gene uncertain. The V and J ends lost 0 bases and 4 bases respectively, with 4 bases between them. The V gene's germline CDR1 is SGHNT and CDR2 YYREEE (reference sequence). CDR3 length: 12 residues.

The chain has TRBV5-1 and TRBJ2-7; perhaps TRBD2 as D (6 bases). Germline assignment: CDR1 SGHRS and CDR2 YFSETQ. V was cut by 4 bases and J by 3 bases, with 20 bases left in between. This CDR3 comprises 16 residues. CDR3: CASSPYLGGERYEQYF. For the CDR3, the DNA is TGCGCCAGCAGCCCTTACCTTGGCGGGGAGCGCTACGAGCAGTACTTC.

V gene TRBV28 combines with J gene TRBJ1-1, with D possibly being TRBD1 (5 bases). This CDR3 spans 14 amino acids. The germline V gene encodes CDR1 MDHEN and CDR2 SYDVKM. Deletions cut 5 bases from V and 3 bases from J, with 13 bases between. The CDR3 DNA reads TGTGCCAGCAGTGGGGGGGGTATAGACACTGAAGCTTTCTTT. Protein: CASSGGGIDTEAFF.

The rearrangement uses TRBV15 and TRBJ2-4, with 10 bases matching TRBD2. The V segment lost 0 bases and the J segment 1 base; nucleotides outside the gene matches: 9. The CDR3 is made up of 19 amino acids. Germline CDR1 is LNHNV and CDR2 is YYDKDF (reference sequence). CDR3 loop: CATSREWASGGLAKNIQYF. CDR3 nucleotide sequence: TGTGCCACCAGCAGAGAATGGGCTAGCGGGGGACTTGCCAAAAACATTCAGTACTTC.

This clone came up once. This rearrangement joins TRBV29-1 to TRBJ2-2; no reliable D call. The germline CDR1 and CDR2 sequences are SQVTM and ANQGSEA. The CDR3 is 15 residues long. The ends were cut back, 0 bases at V and 6 bases at J, with 14 bases in the middle. The CDR3 DNA is TGCAGCGTTGAAGATGTACCCGATAGCTCCGGGGAGCTGTTTTTT. Its translation: CSVEDVPDSSGELFF.

This chain joins TRBV11-3 and TRBJ1-3, with unresolved D. V was pared by 1 base and J by 4 bases, with 11 bases between. The CDR3 has 15 residues. The germline gives CDR1 SGHNT, CDR2 YENEEA. The CDR3 region has the DNA TGTGCCAGCAGCTTAGTCGGGGTATCGGGAAACACCATATATTTT. It codes for CASSLVGVSGNTIYF.

The chain links TRBV28 to TRBJ1-5, with unresolved D. CDR3 length: 16 amino acids. Per germline, CDR1 MDHEN and CDR2 SYDVKM. Trimming shortened V by 7 bases and J by 0 bases, and 16 bases separated the two germline ends. The CDR3 DNA is TGTGCCAGCATAGAGGGCAGCCTGAATAGCAATCAGCCCCAGCATTTT. Its translation: CASIEGSLNSNQPQHF.

The sample holds a few counts of this clone. V gene TRBV30 combines with J gene TRBJ2-5; 7 bases are shared with TRBD1. Germline lookup yields CDR1 GTSNPN and CDR2 SVGIG (reference sequence). This CDR3 region has 15 residues. V lost 4 bases to trimming and J lost 2 bases; unmatched junction nucleotides: 10. The CDR3 nucleotides read TGTGCCTGGAAGCGCAGACAGGGCCGGCAAGAGACCCAGTACTTC. It yields the protein CAWKRRQGRQETQYF.

The gene calls are TRBV20-1 and TRBJ2-7, with D possibly matching TRBD2 (5 bases). The CDR3 runs 11 residues. V lost 0 bases and J 7 bases, leaving 7 bases between the germline ends. Germline CDR1 is DFQATT and CDR2 is SNEGSKA (reference sequence). CDR3 DNA: TGCAGTGCTAGAGACAGGACTGAGCAGTACTTC. Its translation is CSARDRTEQYF.

The V and J genes are TRBV7-3 and TRBJ1-1; D not resolved. The V and J ends lost 5 bases and 2 bases respectively, with 9 bases between them. This CDR3 region has 13 residues. The germline V gene has CDR1 SGHTA and CDR2 FQGTGA. CDR3 coding DNA: TGTGCCAGCAGCGCGTCACCAAACACTGAAGCTTTCTTT. It encodes CASSASPNTEAFF. Full variable domain (remainder filled in from reference TRBV7-3 and TRBJ1-1): GAGVSQTPSNKVTEKGKYVELRCDPISGHTALYWYRQSLGQGPEFLIYFQGTGAADDSGLPNDRFFAVRPEGSVSTLKIQRTERGDSAVYLCASSASPNTEAFFGQGTRLTVV.

This chain links TRBV25-1 with TRBJ2-1, with 8 bases aligning to TRBD2. Germline CDR1 MGHDK, CDR2 SYGVNS. The V segment lost 6 bases and the J segment 2 bases; nucleotides outside the gene matches: 6. This CDR3 is 15 amino acids long. CDR3 region: CASRKRGGPYNEQFF. CDR3 DNA sequence: TGTGCCAGCAGAAAACGGGGGGGACCCTACAATGAGCAGTTCTTC.

The chain employs TRBV4-2 and TRBJ2-7, with D possibly matching TRBD2 (5 bases). V was cut by 4 bases and J by 0 bases, with 10 bases left in between. The CDR3 is made up of 14 amino acids. Germline values: CDR1 LGHNA, CDR2 YNFKEQ. CDR3 in DNA: TGTGCCAGCAGCCCATTCGGGGACTCCTACGAGCAGTACTTC. Translated: CASSPFGDSYEQYF.

V gene TRBV28 combines with J gene TRBJ2-1; 8 bases fit TRBD2. This CDR3 has 14 residues. Germline V CDR1 and CDR2: MDHEN, SYDVKM. J was trimmed by 10 bases and V by 4 bases; bases with no gene match: 9. This CDR3 is CASSSGTRRGEQFF. The CDR3, as DNA: TGTGCCAGCAGTTCCGGGACTAGAAGAGGGGAGCAGTTCTTC.